In this sample, the clone carrying this T cell receptor beta chain turned up a few times. A TCRbeta library incorporating unique molecular identifiers was prepared. TCRdb ran MiXCR on the PCR reads and lists one entry per CDR3 protein. The table has about 610,000 distinct CDR3 sequences, under 12% seen once; the top ten hold less than 4.5%. The data derive from a study of T-cell reconstitution after alpha-beta-depleted transplantation in children. Germline V gene lookup returns CDR1 DFQATT and CDR2 SNEGSKA (reference sequence). V shed 8 bases and J 0 bases; nucleotides not matched to a gene: 3. There are 14 residues in the CDR3.

The chain links TRBV20-1 to TRBJ2-1, with 11 bases matching TRBD2. The receptor's source is a human donor who donated a stem cell graft to a child with acute myeloid leukemia. The sample consisted of PBMCs from the stem cell graft donor, taken from the stem cell graft. CDR3 nucleotide sequence: TGCAGTACGACTAGCGGGATCTCCTACAATGAGCAGTTCTTC. Translating it yields CSTTSGISYNEQFF.